This T cell receptor (beta chain) was profiled in a study of glioma-infiltrating T cells. Only a few counts were recorded for this clonotype. TCR alpha and beta CDR3 regions were amplified from RNA using iRepertoire nested multiplex PCR. Tissue mRNA or PBMC total RNA, about 90-400 ng, went into one-step reverse transcription and amplification. TCRdb re-derived calls from the multiplex PCR reads in MiXCR, one entry per CDR3 protein. The sample carries over 90,000 distinct CDR3 sequences, about 30% recorded once. Per germline, CDR1 SGHDN and CDR2 FVKESK. The CDR3 extends over 13 amino acids. The V end was cut by 1 base, the J end by 7 bases, with 10 bases between.

The sequenced sample was glioma tissue, nonneoplastic brain tissue, or PBMCs (not recorded which). This TCR derives from a human donor with low-grade glioma or glioblastoma, undergoing nonglioma brain surgery, or in good health (not recorded which). This chain links TRBV14 with TRBJ2-5; no definite D call. The CDR3 loop is CASSQARAGTQYF. The CDR3 DNA is TGTGCCAGCAGCCAAGCCCGGGCCGGGACCCAGTACTTC. Looking up the rest from reference TRBV14 and TRBJ2-5 gives the full variable domain: EAGVTQFPSHSVIEKGQTVTLRCDPISGHDNLYWYRRVMGKEIKFLLHFVKESKQDESGMPNNRFLAERTGGTYSTLKVQPAELEDSGVYFCASSQARAGTQYFGPGTRLLVL.